This record concerns one TCR beta chain sequence. The data were obtained in a study of CD8+ T cells in alopecia areata. This CDR3 region has 21 residues. V dropped 3 bases and J dropped 1; count of bases not matched to a gene: 23. The germline V gene encodes CDR1 SQVTM and CDR2 ANQGSEA. Extracted RNA was reverse transcribed into cDNA, the sequencing template. Method: immunoSEQ multiplex PCR; TCRdb's copy keeps in-frame clones and lacks some. The sample contains about 110,000 clones, 45% to 60% of which appear only once. Lesional scalp punch biopsies and peripheral blood were collected from alopecia areata patients.

V usage is TRBV29-1 and J usage is TRBJ2-7; 11 positions match TRBD2. The sequence was collected from a human donor with alopecia areata. The specimen was NKG2D-low CD8+ T cells sorted from blood. The CDR3 is CSVESWARGLAEGALSYEQYF. In nucleotides, the CDR3 is TGCAGCGTTGAGAGTTGGGCACGGGGACTAGCGGAGGGGGCCCTTTCCTACGAGCAGTACTTC.